Listed below are T cell receptor beta chains from one sample, sequenced in a study of T cells in Graves' hyperthyroidism and ophthalmopathy. TCRdb reanalysed the multiplex PCR reads using MiXCR and keeps one entry per CDR3 protein. The sample contains roughly 580,000 distinct CDR3 sequences, approximately 15% of which appear only once. Specimen: blood. Receptors originate from a woman in her twenties or thirties with Graves' hyperthyroidism that later progressed to Graves' ophthalmopathy. Both conserved end residues are part of each CDR3. The D gene is left open where the match is weak. For some rows the clone size is stated as once, few or many, or as a class when expanded; others skip it.

CDR3nt,CDR3aa,abundance,v_gene,j_gene,d_gene
TGCGCCAGCAGCTTGGCCAACGGACAGGGTGATCAGTTCTTC,CASSLANGQGDQFF,NA,TRBV5-1,TRBJ2-1,TRBD1
TGTGCCAGCAGTTTCGGGCCTAAGACTAAAGCTTTCTTT,CASSFGPKTKAFF,many,TRBV12-3/TRBV12-4,TRBJ1-1,NA
TGTGCCAGTAGGTCAGGGGGAGGCTCTGAAGCTTTCTTT,CASRSGGGSEAFF,many,TRBV19,TRBJ1-1,TRBD1
TGCGCCAGCAGCTTGGAAGAATATGGACAGGGAACTGATGGCTACACCTTC,CASSLEEYGQGTDGYTF,few,TRBV5-1,TRBJ1-2,TRBD1
TGCAGTGCTAGAGAGGGGACTAGCGGCCCCTACGAGCAGTACTTC,CSAREGTSGPYEQYF,many,TRBV20-1,TRBJ2-7,TRBD2
TGTGCCAGCAGCTTTAGCAACCACACAGATACGCAGTATTTT,CASSFSNHTDTQYF,many,TRBV4-2,TRBJ2-3,NA
TGTGCCAGCAGCTTAAGGTTCGCTGGCGCCGGGGAGCTGTTTTTT,CASSLRFAGAGELFF,many,TRBV7-6,TRBJ2-2,NA
TGCAGTGCTAGAGCAACCGGGACAGGGGATTCACCCCTCCACTTT,CSARATGTGDSPLHF,many,TRBV20-1,TRBJ1-6,TRBD1
TGCGCCAGCAGCTTGTTAACTAGCGGAGAGACCCAGTACTTC,CASSLLTSGETQYF,few,TRBV5-1,TRBJ2-5,TRBD2
TGCAGTGCTAGCGGGAGTACAGATCAGTCCGAGCAGTACTTC,CSASGSTDQSEQYF,many,TRBV20-1,TRBJ2-7,NA
TGTGCCAGCAGCTTGTTCCTAGCGGCCCTTCGGAATGAGCAGTTCTTC,CASSLFLAALRNEQFF,few,TRBV5-4,TRBJ2-1,TRBD2
TGTGCCAGCAGCCCCAGAAGACAGGGCTCCTACGAGCAGTACTTC,CASSPRRQGSYEQYF,many,TRBV7-8,TRBJ2-7,TRBD1
TGTGCCAGCAGCTTAGAGGCGGCCGGGGAGCTGTTTTTT,CASSLEAAGELFF,few,TRBV11-3,TRBJ2-2,NA
TGTGCCAACGGCACTCCGGGGAGAAGGTACTTC,CANGTPGRRYF,NA,TRBV27,TRBJ2-5,NA
TGTGCTAGTGGTTTGGTAACGGACGGAAATCAGCCCCAGCATTTT,CASGLVTDGNQPQHF,many,TRBV12-5,TRBJ1-5,NA
TGTGCCAGCTTCAAGCAGGGGATGAATGCCTACGAGCAGTACTTC,CASFKQGMNAYEQYF,many,TRBV6-2/TRBV6-3,TRBJ2-7,NA
TGTGCCAGCAGCATTCAGGAGAACACCGGGGAGCTGTTTTTT,CASSIQENTGELFF,many,TRBV7-2,TRBJ2-2,NA
TGTGCCAGCAGATTCGTTTTATCGAATGAGCAGTTCTTC,CASRFVLSNEQFF,NA,TRBV27,TRBJ2-1,NA
TGTGCCAGCAGCCCCGAGGGTAGCAATCAGCCCCAGCATTTT,CASSPEGSNQPQHF,many,TRBV9,TRBJ1-5,NA
TGTGCCAGCAGCCAAACTAGCGGGGTACCCACAGATACGCAGTATTTT,CASSQTSGVPTDTQYF,few,TRBV7-3,TRBJ2-3,TRBD2
TGTGCCTGGAGTGTGGGGGAAAAACTGTTTTTT,CAWSVGEKLFF,many,TRBV30,TRBJ1-4,NA
TGTGCCAGCAGTTCCCCCCTCACCGGGGAGCTGTTTTTT,CASSSPLTGELFF,many,TRBV2,TRBJ2-2,NA
TGTGCCAGCAGCGGTACAGGGGGCGATGAAGCTTTCTTT,CASSGTGGDEAFF,NA,TRBV9,TRBJ1-1,TRBD1
TGCAGTGCTGGACCGGGGGTCACTGAAGCTTTCTTT,CSAGPGVTEAFF,NA,TRBV20-1,TRBJ1-1,NA
TGTGCCAGCAGCTTACGAGTAGGCTCCTACAATGAGCAGTTCTTC,CASSLRVGSYNEQFF,NA,TRBV7-2,TRBJ2-1,NA
TGTGCCAGCAGCCAGGGGTCCCGGCAGCCCCAGCATTTT,CASSQGSRQPQHF,many,TRBV6-1,TRBJ1-5,NA
TGTGCCAGCAGCCAAGAGGCGGAGAGGGTGAATCAGCCCCAGCATTTT,CASSQEAERVNQPQHF,NA,TRBV4-2,TRBJ1-5,NA
TGTGCCAGCAGTCCCTGGGCCGGGACTGAAGCTTTCTTT,CASSPWAGTEAFF,NA,TRBV6-1,TRBJ1-1,NA
TGTGCCAGCTCACCCTTATCTGGCCCAAGGAGCGAGCAGTACTTC,CASSPLSGPRSEQYF,NA,TRBV18,TRBJ2-7,NA
TGTGCCAGCGGACCGGGACTTTTCTATGGCTACACCTTC,CASGPGLFYGYTF,many,TRBV12-3/TRBV12-4,TRBJ1-2,NA
TGTGCCAGCAGTTTTCTCCACAATGAGCAGTTCTTC,CASSFLHNEQFF,many,TRBV28,TRBJ2-1,NA
TGTGCCAGCACGGGGGTCTCCTACAATGAGCAGTTCTTC,CASTGVSYNEQFF,many,TRBV2,TRBJ2-1,NA
TGTGCCAGCAGCTTCGACAGGGCACTTCCCTACGAGCAGTACTTC,CASSFDRALPYEQYF,many,TRBV7-3,TRBJ2-7,TRBD1
TGTGCCAGCAGTCTAGAACGAGCGGGGGACTCCTACGAGCAGTACTTC,CASSLERAGDSYEQYF,many,TRBV6-2/TRBV6-3,TRBJ2-7,TRBD2
TGCAGCGTTGCGGCGGGGGTAGATACGCAGTATTTT,CSVAAGVDTQYF,many,TRBV29-1,TRBJ2-3,TRBD2
TGTGCCAGCAGTTCTCTCGTCTGGGGGGCGGATCAGCTCCAGCATTTT,CASSSLVWGADQLQHF,NA,TRBV12-3/TRBV12-4,TRBJ1-5,NA
TGTGCCACCTTACCTTGGGGGACAGGGGTAAACAATGAGCAGTTCTTC,CATLPWGTGVNNEQFF,few,TRBV28,TRBJ2-1,TRBD1
TGTGCCAGCAGCTCATGGGGGGAAGGTTACGAGCAGTACTTC,CASSSWGEGYEQYF,NA,TRBV9,TRBJ2-7,NA
TGTGCCAGCAGCTTAGATGAGGGAAGTTGGCAGTTCTTC,CASSLDEGSWQFF,many,TRBV11-2,TRBJ2-1,NA
TGTGCCAGCAGTCTACTGACGATTCGGGCACCTCAAGCTTTCTTT,CASSLLTIRAPQAFF,many,TRBV28,TRBJ1-1,NA
TGCAGTGCTAGAGATCTCGGCCCCCTGGCCCAGTATTTT,CSARDLGPLAQYF,NA,TRBV20-1,TRBJ2-3,NA
TGTGCCAGCACGCGACAGGGACTCGACACTGAAGCTTTCTTT,CASTRQGLDTEAFF,many,TRBV12-3/TRBV12-4,TRBJ1-1,TRBD1
TGTGCCAGCAGCGCAGCAGAGGGAGGGACGGGAAACACCATATATTTT,CASSAAEGGTGNTIYF,few,TRBV9,TRBJ1-3,NA
TGTGCCAGCAGTCCCAACACCGGTGGGGACTACGACAATGAGCAGTTCTTC,CASSPNTGGDYDNEQFF,many,TRBV12-3/TRBV12-4,TRBJ2-1,TRBD2
TGTGCCAGCTCGGCCGGGACCGCTAACACCGGGGAGCTGTTTTTT,CASSAGTANTGELFF,many,TRBV12-3/TRBV12-4,TRBJ2-2,NA